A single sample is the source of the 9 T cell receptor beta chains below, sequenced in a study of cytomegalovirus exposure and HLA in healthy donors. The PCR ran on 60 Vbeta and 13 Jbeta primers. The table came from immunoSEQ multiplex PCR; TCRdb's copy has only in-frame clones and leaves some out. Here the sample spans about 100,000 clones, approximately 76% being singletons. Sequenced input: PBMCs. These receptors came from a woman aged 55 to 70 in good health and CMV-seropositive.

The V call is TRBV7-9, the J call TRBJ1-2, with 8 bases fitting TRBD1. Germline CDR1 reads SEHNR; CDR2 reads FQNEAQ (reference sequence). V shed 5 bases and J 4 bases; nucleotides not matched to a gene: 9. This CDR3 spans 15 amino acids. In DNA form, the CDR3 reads TGTGCCAGCAGCCCTACAGGGGGAGGGCCCTATGGCTACACCTTC. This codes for CASSPTGGGPYGYTF.

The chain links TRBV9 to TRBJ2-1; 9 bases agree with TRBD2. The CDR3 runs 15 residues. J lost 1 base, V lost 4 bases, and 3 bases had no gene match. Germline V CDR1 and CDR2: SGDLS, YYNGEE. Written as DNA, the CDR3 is TGTGCCAGCAGCACTAGCGGGTGGTCCTACAATGAGCAGTTCTTC. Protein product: CASSTSGWSYNEQFF. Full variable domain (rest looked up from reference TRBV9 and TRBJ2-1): DSGVTQTPKHLITATGQRVTLRCSPRSGDLSVYWYQQSLDQGLQFLIQYYNGEERAKGNILERFSAQQFPDLHSELNLSSLELGDSALYFCASSTSGWSYNEQFFGPGTRLTVL.

In DNA form, the CDR3 reads TGTGCCAGCAGCTTAGTCAACTCGGTTGGCTACACCTTC. It is translated as CASSLVNSVGYTF. This sequence joins TRBV7-2 and TRBJ1-2; D not certain. The length of the CDR3 is 13 residues. Trimming removed 1 base at V and 7 bases at J, with 10 bases between. CDR1 is SGHTA and CDR2 is FQGNSA in the germline V gene. The whole variable domain, filled in from reference TRBV7-2 and TRBJ1-2, reads GAGVSQSPSNKVTEKGKDVELRCDPISGHTALYWYRQSLGQGLEFLIYFQGNSAPDKSGLPSDRFSAERTGGSVSTLTIQRTQQEDSAVYLCASSLVNSVGYTFGSGTRLTVV.

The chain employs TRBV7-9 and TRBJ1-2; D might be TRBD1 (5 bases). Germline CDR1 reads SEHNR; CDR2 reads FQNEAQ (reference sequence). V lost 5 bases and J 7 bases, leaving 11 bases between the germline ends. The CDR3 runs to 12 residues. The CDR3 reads CASSGGEGGYTF. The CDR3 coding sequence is TGTGCCAGCAGCGGAGGGGAGGGTGGCTACACCTTC.

The chain's CDR3 is CASSFAGRGRFYEQYF. Written as DNA, the CDR3 is TGTGCCAGCAGTTTTGCCGGACGTGGGAGATTCTACGAGCAGTACTTC. This chain uses TRBV27 with TRBJ2-7, with D possibly TRBD2 on 5 matching bases. This CDR3 comprises 16 residues. Germline V CDR1 and CDR2: MNHEY, SMNVEV (reference sequence). V lost 3 bases and J 3 bases, leaving 18 bases between the germline ends.

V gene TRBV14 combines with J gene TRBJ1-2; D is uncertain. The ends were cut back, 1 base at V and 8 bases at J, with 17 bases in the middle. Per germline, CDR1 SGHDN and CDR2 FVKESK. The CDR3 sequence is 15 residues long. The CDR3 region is CASSQARVGSRGYTF. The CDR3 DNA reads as TGTGCCAGCAGCCAAGCGCGGGTGGGTTCTAGGGGCTACACCTTC.

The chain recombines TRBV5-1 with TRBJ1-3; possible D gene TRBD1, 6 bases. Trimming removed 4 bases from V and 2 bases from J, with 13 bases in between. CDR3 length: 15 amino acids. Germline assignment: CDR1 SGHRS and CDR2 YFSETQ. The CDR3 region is CASSPQGTTGNTIYF. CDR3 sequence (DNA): TGCGCCAGCAGCCCCCAGGGGACTACTGGAAACACCATATATTTT.

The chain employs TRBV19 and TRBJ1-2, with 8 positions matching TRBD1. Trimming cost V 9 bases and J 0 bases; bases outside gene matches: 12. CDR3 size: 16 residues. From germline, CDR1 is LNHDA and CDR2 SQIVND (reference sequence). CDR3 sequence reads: CASRPEDRGTNYGYTF. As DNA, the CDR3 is TGTGCCAGCCGGCCTGAAGACAGGGGAACTAACTATGGCTACACCTTC.

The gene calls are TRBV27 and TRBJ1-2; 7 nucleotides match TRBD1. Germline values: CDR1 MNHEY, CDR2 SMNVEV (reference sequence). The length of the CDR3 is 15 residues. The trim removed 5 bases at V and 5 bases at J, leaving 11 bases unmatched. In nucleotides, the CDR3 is TGTGCCAGCAGTCCGACCAACAGGGGCCGGTATGGCTACACCTTC. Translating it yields CASSPTNRGRYGYTF.